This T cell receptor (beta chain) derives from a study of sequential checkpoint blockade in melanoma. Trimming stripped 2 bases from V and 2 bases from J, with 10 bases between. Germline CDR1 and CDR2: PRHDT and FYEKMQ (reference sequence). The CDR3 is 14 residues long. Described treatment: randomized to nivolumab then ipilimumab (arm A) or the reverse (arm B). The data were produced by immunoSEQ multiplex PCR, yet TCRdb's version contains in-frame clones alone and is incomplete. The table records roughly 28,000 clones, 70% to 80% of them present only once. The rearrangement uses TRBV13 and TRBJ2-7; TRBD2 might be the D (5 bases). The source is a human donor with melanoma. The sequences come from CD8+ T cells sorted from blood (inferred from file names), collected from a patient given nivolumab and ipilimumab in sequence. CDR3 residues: CASSLRTGTYEQYF. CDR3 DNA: TGTGCCAGCAGCTTACGGACGGGAACCTACGAGCAGTACTTC.